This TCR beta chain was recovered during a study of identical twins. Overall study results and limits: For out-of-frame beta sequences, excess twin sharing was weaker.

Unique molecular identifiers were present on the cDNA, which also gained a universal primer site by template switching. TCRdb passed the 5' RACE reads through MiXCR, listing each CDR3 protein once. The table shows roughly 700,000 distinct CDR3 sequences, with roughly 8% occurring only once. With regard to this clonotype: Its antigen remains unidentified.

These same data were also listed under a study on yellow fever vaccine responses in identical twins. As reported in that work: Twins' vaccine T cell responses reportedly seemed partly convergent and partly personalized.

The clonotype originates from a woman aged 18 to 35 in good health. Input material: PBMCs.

This chain's CDR3 is CASSQVLRYEQYF. CDR3 in DNA: TGCGCCAGCAGCCAGGTACTACGCTACGAGCAGTACTTC. The rearrangement joins TRBV4-3 to TRBJ2-7; no firm D call. V gave up 3 bases and J gave up 3 bases, with 9 bases separating them. The CDR3 runs to 13 residues. Germline CDR1 reads LGHNA; CDR2 reads YSLEER.